Shown below are 6 T cell receptor beta chains from a single sample sequenced in a study of T cells in Graves' hyperthyroidism and ophthalmopathy. Amplification targeted TCR beta CDR3 regions from RNA transcripts. Researchers ran a first-round RT-PCR on the TCR CDR3 using the HTBI primer set. MiXCR, applied by TCRdb to the multiplex PCR reads, yields one record per CDR3 protein. The sample records more than 350,000 distinct CDR3 sequences, roughly 15% being singletons. Sequences were obtained from blood. The receptors stem from a woman aged 60-75 years with Graves' ophthalmopathy.

The chain has TRBV20-1 and TRBJ1-2, with D possibly being TRBD1 (5 bases). The CDR3 has 14 amino acids. Germline assignment: CDR1 DFQATT and CDR2 SNEGSKA (reference sequence). V was pared by 5 bases and J by 5 bases, with 18 bases between. Written as DNA, the CDR3 is TGCAGTGCTCCCCAGGGCCCGCGGATGTATGGCTACACCTTC. Amino acids: CSAPQGPRMYGYTF.

This clonotype occurred a few times. The chain is built from TRBV3-1 and TRBJ2-1; D is unclear. Trimming took 0 bases from V and 7 from J, leaving 16 bases between them. The CDR3 is made up of 16 amino acids. Germline CDR1 is LGHDT and CDR2 is YNNKEL (reference sequence). The CDR3 reads CASSQDRPARWNEQFF. DNA for the CDR3: TGTGCCAGCAGCCAAGATCGGCCGGCTAGGTGGAATGAGCAGTTCTTC.

This clonotype was recorded many times. The V and J genes are TRBV20-1 and TRBJ2-7, with a possible D match to TRBD1 (6 bases). The CDR3 extends over 13 amino acids. CDR1 and CDR2 from the germline V gene are DFQATT and SNEGSKA (reference sequence). V was pared by 4 bases and J by 1 base, with 11 bases between. CDR3 protein: CSANPGQSYEQYF. The CDR3 coding sequence is TGCAGTGCTAACCCTGGACAGTCCTACGAGCAGTACTTC.

This clonotype was picked up a small number of times. This chain links TRBV14 with TRBJ2-1; D is possibly TRBD2 (5 bases). The CDR3 contains 13 residues. V was cut by 6 bases and J by 4 bases, with 10 bases left in between. From germline, CDR1 is SGHDN and CDR2 FVKESK. The CDR3 sequence is CASRPDYYNEQFF. The DNA for the CDR3 is TGTGCCAGCAGACCTGACTATTACAATGAGCAGTTCTTC.

The sample holds many counts of this clonotype. J is TRBJ2-2 and V is TRBV12-3 or TRBV12-4; 10 nucleotides line up with TRBD1. The V gene end was trimmed by 4 bases and the J gene end by 4 bases; junction bases not matched to a gene: 3. The CDR3 runs 15 residues. CDR3 bases: TGTGCCAGCAGTTGGGGACAGGGGTCCACCGGGGAGCTGTTTTTT. Protein product: CASSWGQGSTGELFF.

This clonotype has at least ten counts. This chain joins TRBV28 and TRBJ2-7, with D unresolved. The V gene's germline CDR1 is MDHEN and CDR2 SYDVKM. Trimming took 2 bases from V and 0 from J, leaving 5 bases between them. This CDR3 is built from 13 residues. CDR3 amino acids: CASSLDASYEQYF. CDR3 DNA sequence: TGTGCCAGCAGTTTAGACGCCTCCTACGAGCAGTACTTC.